One and the same sample provided the 23 T cell receptor beta chains below, sequenced in a study of T cell repertoires in cytomegalovirus infection. These TCRs' antigens remain unknown. Each CDR3 protein gets one entry after TCRdb re-called the reads with MiXCR. The sample lists about 5,500 distinct CDR3 sequences; approximately 53% were seen once. Sequences were obtained from PBMCs, sequenced either directly or after in vitro stimulation (not recorded which). Receptors originate from a human donor in good health (CMV status not recorded). Some clones in this sample may be carry-over from other donors' samples.

This clonotype has a handful of counts. CDR3 nucleotides: TGTGCCAGCAGCCCCTTGGGGGGGCCCAATCAGCCCCAGCATTTT. It specifies CASSPLGGPNQPQHF. The chain combines TRBV7-2 with TRBJ1-5; TRBD1 might be the D (6 bases). V was clipped by 5 bases and J by 3 bases, with 14 bases between them. CDR1 is SGHTA, CDR2 FQGNSA, per germline. The CDR3 is made up of 15 amino acids. The variable domain in full, with the rest retrieved from reference TRBV7-2 and TRBJ1-5, is GAGVSQSPSNKVTEKGKDVELRCDPISGHTALYWYRQSLGQGLEFLIYFQGNSAPDKSGLPSDRFSAERTGGSVSTLTIQRTQQEDSAVYLCASSPLGGPNQPQHFGDGTRLSIL.

This chain uses TRBV28 with TRBJ2-3; 12 bases are shared with TRBD2. CDR3 length equals 21 residues. Germline lookup yields CDR1 MDHEN and CDR2 SYDVKM. The V gene end was trimmed by 4 bases and the J gene end by 8 bases; junction bases not matched to a gene: 25. CDR3 nucleotide sequence: TGTGCCAGCAGTTCCGATTTGACTAGCGGGAGTACCACATCGGGTTTTGGTACGCAGTATTTT. Amino acid sequence: CASSSDLTSGSTTSGFGTQYF.

This clonotype was seen more than once but under ten times. The junction differs from germline at one of its ends, possibly a read error. The chain employs TRBV6-5 and TRBJ1-5, with 7 nucleotides matching TRBD1. This CDR3 is 14 amino acids long. Germline V gene lookup returns CDR1 MNHEY and CDR2 SVGAGI. CDR3 bases: TGTGCCAGCATCATGGGACAGAAGAATCCGCCCCCGCATTTT. Amino acids: CASIMGQKNPPPHF.

The J gene is TRBJ2-3, the V gene TRBV11-2; D remains ambiguous. Germline V CDR1 and CDR2: SGHAT, FQNNGV. The ends were cut back, 5 bases at V and 1 base at J, with 13 bases in the middle. The CDR3 is 15 residues long. CDR3 sequence reads: CASSPIGLGTDTQYF. Here the CDR3 DNA reads TGTGCCAGCAGCCCGATAGGGTTAGGCACAGATACGCAGTATTTT.

The rearrangement joins TRBV7-3 to TRBJ2-2; perhaps TRBD2 as D (6 bases). Germline CDR1 SGHTA, CDR2 FQGTGA. V lost 5 bases and J lost 6, with 19 bases in between. This CDR3 has 16 residues. DNA of the CDR3: TGTGCCAGCAGCGAAACTGGGGGAGGCGGTCCCGGGGAGCTGTTTTTT. It specifies CASSETGGGGPGELFF.

The V call is TRBV7-6, the J call TRBJ2-7, with 7 bases identical to TRBD2. The CDR3 consists of 14 residues. Germline CDR1 and CDR2: SGHVS and FNYEAQ. V lost 5 bases and J lost 2; bases outside the gene matches: 6. The CDR3 bases are TGTGCCAGCAGCCGGGGGGACGGTACCTACGAGCAGTACTTC. It encodes CASSRGDGTYEQYF.

In the case of this clonotype: The CDR3 ends on some other residue instead of the conserved phenylalanine or tryptophan, so this is likely a read error. The chain combines TRBV7-2 with TRBJ1-2; no firm D call. Trimming cost V 1 base and J 10 bases, with 13 bases left between them. Germline V gene lookup returns CDR1 SGHTA and CDR2 FQGNSA. CDR3 length equals 13 residues. CDR3: CASSLGQYYFYTC. Written as DNA, the CDR3 is TGTGCCAGCAGCTTAGGGCAGTACTATTTCTACACCTGC.

As concerns this clonotype: At one of its ends the junction is not consistent with the germline gene, which may arise from a read error. The chain couples TRBV6-2 or TRBV6-3 to TRBJ1-1; D ambiguous. From germline, CDR1 is MNHEY and CDR2 SVGEGT. The CDR3 runs to 14 residues. The CDR3, as DNA: TGTGCCCGCAGTTCCCCAGAACCGAACACTTATGCGTTCTTT. The encoded protein is CARSSPEPNTYAFF.

The genes are TRBV12-3 or TRBV12-4 and TRBJ1-5; TRBD1 aligns across 8 bases. This CDR3 spans 15 amino acids. V shed 5 bases and J 6 bases; nucleotides not matched to a gene: 9. CDR3 region: CASSDTGGGSQPQHF. The CDR3 DNA follows: TGTGCCAGCAGTGATACAGGGGGAGGCAGTCAGCCCCAGCATTTT.

The chain couples TRBV7-2 to TRBJ2-5; 10 bases align to TRBD2. Germline loops: CDR1 SGHTA, CDR2 FQGNSA. V lost 2 bases to trimming and J lost 9 bases; unmatched junction nucleotides: 21. This CDR3 contains 19 residues. CDR3 loop: CASSLRGASGRPAGAPQYF. CDR3 DNA: TGTGCCAGCAGCTTAAGAGGAGCTAGCGGGAGACCCGCAGGGGCTCCCCAGTACTTC.

In this sample, this clonotype turned up many times. J is TRBJ1-1 and V is TRBV5-1; 9 nucleotides match TRBD1. Germline loops: CDR1 SGHRS, CDR2 YFSETQ. With V trimmed by 3 bases and J by 4 bases, 10 bases remained unmatched. This CDR3 is built from 16 residues. The CDR3 DNA reads TGCGCCAGCAGCTCTAAACAGGGGGCGCGTGGCACTGAAGCTTTCTTT. Its translation: CASSSKQGARGTEAFF.

V and J are TRBV5-6 and TRBJ2-5, with 11 nucleotides matching TRBD2. Germline V gives CDR1 SGHDT, CDR2 YYEEEE. Losses at the gene ends were 1 base for V and 5 bases for J; bases not matched to a gene: 7. The CDR3 spans 16 residues. This chain's CDR3 is CASSLRLAGLGETQYF. The CDR3 bases are TGTGCCAGCAGCTTGAGACTAGCGGGGCTCGGGGAGACCCAGTACTTC.

Concerning this clonotype itself: This CDR3 is missing its conserved last phenylalanine or tryptophan, likely due to a read error. It is unclear where the CDR3 begins or ends on the DNA, so no DNA is shown, and the CDR3 is as TCRdb lists it. This chain uses TRBV6-2 or TRBV6-3 with TRBJ2-7; the listed D gene, TRBD1, was not tested against the DNA. Germline V CDR1 and CDR2: MNHEY, SVGEGT. A total of 12 residues make up the CDR3, ends included. The CDR3 loop reads CYSSYPPPEHYC.

Details on this clonotype: One end of the junction fails to match germline, which may point to a read error. The chain is built from TRBV6-2 or TRBV6-3 and TRBJ1-1; D unclear. Germline V gene sequence: CDR1 MNHEY, CDR2 SVGEGT. The CDR3 has 14 amino acids. CDR3 sequence (DNA): TGTGCCCGCAGTGCCCCAGAACCGAACACTGAAGAGTTCTTT. This translates into CARSAPEPNTEEFF.

The CDR3 protein is CASDILTLAGEQFF. The CDR3 nucleotides read TGTGCCAGCGACATCTTAACCCTAGCGGGTGAGCAGTTCTTC. This chain joins TRBV28 and TRBJ2-1; 8 nucleotides align to TRBD2. Germline CDR1 reads MDHEN; CDR2 reads SYDVKM. The CDR3 totals 14 residues. V lost 8 bases, J lost 9 bases, and 12 bases stayed unmatched.

The V and J genes are TRBV5-3 and TRBJ2-7; 13 nucleotides align to TRBD2. TRBV5-3 carries the ORF label, with uncertain function. V shed 5 bases, J shed 13 bases, and the junction held 9 bases outside the gene matches. This CDR3 region has 13 residues. As DNA, the CDR3 is TGTGCCAGAAGTTCGACTAGCGGGAGGATTCGATACTTC. Translated: CARSSTSGRIRYF.

In its sample, this clonotype was seen a few times. The CDR3 DNA reads as TGTGCCAGCAGCCCAACTAGCGGCTTATCTGGGGCCAACGTCCTGACTTTC. This encodes CASSPTSGLSGANVLTF. The genes are TRBV7-8 and TRBJ2-6; 8 bases match TRBD2. CDR1 and CDR2 from the germline V gene are SGHVS and FQNEAQ. Losses at the gene ends were 5 bases for V and 1 base for J; bases not matched to a gene: 7. This CDR3 region has 17 residues.

The V and J genes are TRBV27 and TRBJ1-5; a possible D gene is TRBD1 (6 bases). The CDR3 extends over 16 amino acids. Trimming took off 6 bases at V and 0 bases at J, with 15 bases between the two ends. Germline V gene lookup returns CDR1 MNHEY and CDR2 SMNVEV (reference sequence). The CDR3 DNA reads as TGTGCCAGCAGCTTCCAGGGGAGGGATAGCAATCAGCCCCAGCATTTT. Its protein is CASSFQGRDSNQPQHF.

With respect to this clonotype: Germline is not matched at one junction end, which may reflect a read error. The chain has TRBV7-8 and TRBJ2-7; tentative D call: TRBD1 (6 bases). Germline lookup yields CDR1 SGHVS and CDR2 FQNEAQ. The length of the CDR3 is 14 residues. This CDR3 reads CACRWDTPGDETYF. The CDR3 DNA reads as TGTGCCTGCAGATGGGACACCCCTGGCGACGAGACGTACTTC.

The sample holds a few counts of this clonotype. The chain recombines TRBV7-9 with TRBJ2-7, with D perhaps matching TRBD2 (6 bases). From germline, CDR1 is SEHNR and CDR2 FQNEAQ (reference sequence). V lost 5 bases and J 3 bases, leaving 8 bases between the germline ends. The CDR3 sequence is 12 residues long. The CDR3 DNA follows: TGTGCCAGCAGCCCCGGGGGCTACGAGCAGTACTTC. Translation gives CASSPGGYEQYF.

To note about this clonotype: A much larger clone is a single base away; this may be a read error. The gene calls are TRBV7-8 and TRBJ2-7, with D possibly being TRBD1 (6 bases). The CDR3 covers 14 residues. Germline V gives CDR1 SGHVS, CDR2 FQNEAQ. CDR3 region: CALSWDTPGYDQYF. In nucleotides, the CDR3 is TGTGCCCTCAGCTGGGACACCCCTGGCTACGATCAGTACTTC.

The chain recombines TRBV12-3 or TRBV12-4 with TRBJ1-5, with D possibly being TRBD1 (6 bases). V shed 2 bases and J shed 4 bases, with 15 bases lying between them. The CDR3 has 16 amino acids. The CDR3 sequence: CASSLRGAGLNQPQHF. CDR3 sequence (DNA): TGTGCCAGCAGTTTAAGGGGGGCAGGGCTAAATCAGCCCCAGCATTTT.

This clonotype was seen only a few times. The chain's CDR3 is CASSADRDSTDTQYF. Written as DNA, the CDR3 is TGTGCCAGCAGCGCCGACAGGGATAGCACAGATACGCAGTATTTT. The V and J genes are TRBV7-9 and TRBJ2-3; 7 nucleotides match TRBD1. Germline assignment: CDR1 SEHNR and CDR2 FQNEAQ (reference sequence). V lost 5 bases to trimming and J lost 0 bases; unmatched junction nucleotides: 5. CDR3 length: 15 amino acids.